This TCR beta chain originates from a study of control samples from healthy donors and cancer patients. Germline assignment: CDR1 SGHRS and CDR2 YFSETQ. V gave up 0 bases and J gave up 5 bases; unmatched junction bases: 9. The CDR3 loop spans 17 amino acids. Sequencing used immunoSEQ multiplex PCR; TCRdb keeps in-frame clones, though not all of them. The table has 40,000 to 50,000 clones, about 95% seen once. V and J are TRBV5-1 and TRBJ2-1; 9 bases are a match to TRBD2. This TCR was recovered from a man in his 60s in good health. Sequencing was carried out using blood. The CDR3: CASSLAGLSGRHNEQFF. DNA of the CDR3: TGCGCCAGCAGCTTGGCCGGTCTAAGCGGGAGGCACAATGAGCAGTTCTTC.